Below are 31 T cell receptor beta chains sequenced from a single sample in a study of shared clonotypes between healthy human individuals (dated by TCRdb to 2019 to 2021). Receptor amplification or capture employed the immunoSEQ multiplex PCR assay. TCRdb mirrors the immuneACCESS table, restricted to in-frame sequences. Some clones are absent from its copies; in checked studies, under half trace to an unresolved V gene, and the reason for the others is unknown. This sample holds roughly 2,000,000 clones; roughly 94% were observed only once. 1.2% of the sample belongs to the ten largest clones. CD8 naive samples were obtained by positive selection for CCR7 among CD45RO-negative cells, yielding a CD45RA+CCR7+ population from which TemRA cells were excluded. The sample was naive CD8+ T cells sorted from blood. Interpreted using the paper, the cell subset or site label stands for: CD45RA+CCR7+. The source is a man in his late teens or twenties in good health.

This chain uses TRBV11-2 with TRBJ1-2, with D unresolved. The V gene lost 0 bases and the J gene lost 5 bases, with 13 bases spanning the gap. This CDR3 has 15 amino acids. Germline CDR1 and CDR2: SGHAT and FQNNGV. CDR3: CASSLDPLGGYGYTF. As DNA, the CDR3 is TGTGCCAGCAGCTTAGATCCTCTCGGTGGGTATGGCTACACCTTC.

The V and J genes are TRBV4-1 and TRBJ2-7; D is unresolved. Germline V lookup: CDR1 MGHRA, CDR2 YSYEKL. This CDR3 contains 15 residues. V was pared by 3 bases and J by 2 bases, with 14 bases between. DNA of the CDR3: TGCGCCAGCAGCCAGGAGCCGGATATCGCCTACGAGCAGTACTTC. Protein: CASSQEPDIAYEQYF.

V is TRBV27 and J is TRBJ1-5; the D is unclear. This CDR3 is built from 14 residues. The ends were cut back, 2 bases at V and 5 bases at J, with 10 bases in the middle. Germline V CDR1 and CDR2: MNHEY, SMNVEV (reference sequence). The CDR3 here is CASSLGVGYQPQHF. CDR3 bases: TGTGCCAGCAGTTTAGGAGTCGGGTATCAGCCCCAGCATTTT.

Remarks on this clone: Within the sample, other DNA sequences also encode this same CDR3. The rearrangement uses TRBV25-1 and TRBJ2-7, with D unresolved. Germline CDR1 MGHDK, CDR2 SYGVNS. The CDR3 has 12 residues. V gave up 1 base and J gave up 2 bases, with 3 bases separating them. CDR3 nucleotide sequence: TGTGCCAGCAGTGAATCCCCCTACGAGCAGTACTTC. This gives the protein CASSESPYEQYF.

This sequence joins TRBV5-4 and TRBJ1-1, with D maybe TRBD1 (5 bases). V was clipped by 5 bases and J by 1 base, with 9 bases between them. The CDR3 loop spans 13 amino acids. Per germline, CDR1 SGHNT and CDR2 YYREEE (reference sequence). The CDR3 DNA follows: TGTGCCAGCAGAACAGGACAGAACACTGAAGCTTTCTTT. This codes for CASRTGQNTEAFF. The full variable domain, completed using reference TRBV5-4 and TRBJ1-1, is ETGVTQSPTHLIKTRGQQVTLRCSSQSGHNTVSWYQQALGQGPQFIFQYYREEENGRGNFPPRFSGLQFPNYSSELNVNALELDDSALYLCASRTGQNTEAFFGQGTRLTVV.

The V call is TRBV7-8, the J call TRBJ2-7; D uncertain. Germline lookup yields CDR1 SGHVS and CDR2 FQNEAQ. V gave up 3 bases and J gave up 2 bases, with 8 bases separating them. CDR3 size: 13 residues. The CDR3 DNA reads TGTGCCAGCAGCTTCCGACCTCCCTACGAGCAGTACTTC. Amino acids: CASSFRPPYEQYF.

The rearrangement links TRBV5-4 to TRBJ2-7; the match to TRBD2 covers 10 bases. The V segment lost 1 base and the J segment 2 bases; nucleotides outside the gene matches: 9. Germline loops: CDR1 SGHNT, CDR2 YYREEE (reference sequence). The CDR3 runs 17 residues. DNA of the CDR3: TGTGCCAGCAGCTTGTTAGCGGGAGGCTCCGAAACCTACGAGCAGTACTTC. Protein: CASSLLAGGSETYEQYF.

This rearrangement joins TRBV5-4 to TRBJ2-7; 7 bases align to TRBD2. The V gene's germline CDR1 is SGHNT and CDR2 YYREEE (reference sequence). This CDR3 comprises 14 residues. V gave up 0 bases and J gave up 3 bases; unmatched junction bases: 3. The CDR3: CASSLGAGVYEQYF. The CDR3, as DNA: TGTGCCAGCAGCTTGGGGGCGGGAGTCTACGAGCAGTACTTC.

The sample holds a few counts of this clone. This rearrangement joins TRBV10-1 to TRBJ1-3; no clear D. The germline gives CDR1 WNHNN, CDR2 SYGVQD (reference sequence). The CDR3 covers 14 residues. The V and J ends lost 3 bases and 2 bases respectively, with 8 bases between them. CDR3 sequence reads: CASSDTVTGNTIYF. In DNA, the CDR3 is TGCGCCAGCAGTGATACGGTGACTGGAAACACCATATATTTT.

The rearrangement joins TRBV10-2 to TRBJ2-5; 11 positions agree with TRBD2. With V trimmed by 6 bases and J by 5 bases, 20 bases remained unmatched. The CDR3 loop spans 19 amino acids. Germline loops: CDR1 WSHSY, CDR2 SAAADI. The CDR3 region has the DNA TGCGCCAGCAGGGGAGAAGAGTTTAGCGGGGGGGGTTCATTGGAGACCCAGTACTTC. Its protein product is CASRGEEFSGGGSLETQYF.

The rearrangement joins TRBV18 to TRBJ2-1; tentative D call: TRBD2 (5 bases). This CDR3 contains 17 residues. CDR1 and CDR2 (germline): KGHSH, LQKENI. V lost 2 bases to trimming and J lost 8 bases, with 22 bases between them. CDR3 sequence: CASSPDFGLPGWDEQFF. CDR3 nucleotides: TGTGCCAGCTCACCAGACTTCGGACTGCCAGGATGGGATGAGCAGTTCTTC.

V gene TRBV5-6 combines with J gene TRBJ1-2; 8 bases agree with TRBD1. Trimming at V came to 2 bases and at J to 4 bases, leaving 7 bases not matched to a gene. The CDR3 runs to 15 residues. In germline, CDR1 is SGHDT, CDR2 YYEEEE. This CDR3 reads CASSFGTGRFYGYTF. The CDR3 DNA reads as TGTGCCAGCAGCTTCGGGACAGGAAGATTCTATGGCTACACCTTC.

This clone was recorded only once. The CDR3 region has the DNA TGTGCCAGCAGTGAGGGACAGTCAGATACGCAGTATTTT. This codes for CASSEGQSDTQYF. This chain connects TRBV2 to TRBJ2-3; 7 bases agree with TRBD1. CDR3 length equals 13 residues. Trimming cost V 3 bases and J 4 bases; bases outside gene matches: 1. Per the germline V gene, CDR1 is SNHLY and CDR2 is FYNNEI. The full variable domain, in which reference TRBV2 and TRBJ2-3 provide the parts outside the CDR3, is EPEVTQTPSHQVTQMGQEVILRCVPISNHLYFYWYRQILGQKVEFLVSFYNNEISEKSEIFDDQFSVERPDGSNFTLKIRSTKLEDSAMYFCASSEGQSDTQYFGPGTRLTVL.

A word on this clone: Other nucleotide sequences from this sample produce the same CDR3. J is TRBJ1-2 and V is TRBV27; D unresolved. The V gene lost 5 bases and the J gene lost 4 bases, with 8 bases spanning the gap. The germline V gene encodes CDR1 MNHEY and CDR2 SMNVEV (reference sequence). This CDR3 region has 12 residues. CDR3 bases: TGTGCCAGCAGTCTGGACGGCTATGGCTACACCTTC. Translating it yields CASSLDGYGYTF.

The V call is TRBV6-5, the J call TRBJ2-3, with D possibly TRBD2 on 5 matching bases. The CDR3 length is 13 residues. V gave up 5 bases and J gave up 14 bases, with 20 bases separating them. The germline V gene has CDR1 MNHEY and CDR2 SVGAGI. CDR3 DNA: TGTGCCAGCAGTACGGGATCCGATCAACGGAGGTATTTT. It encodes CASSTGSDQRRYF.

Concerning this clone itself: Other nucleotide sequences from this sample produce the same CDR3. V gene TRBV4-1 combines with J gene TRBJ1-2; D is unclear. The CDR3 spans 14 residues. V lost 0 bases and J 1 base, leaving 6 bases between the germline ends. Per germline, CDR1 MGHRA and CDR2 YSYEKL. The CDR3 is CASSQDLSNYGYTF. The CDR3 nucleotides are TGCGCCAGCAGCCAAGACCTCAGTAACTATGGCTACACCTTC.

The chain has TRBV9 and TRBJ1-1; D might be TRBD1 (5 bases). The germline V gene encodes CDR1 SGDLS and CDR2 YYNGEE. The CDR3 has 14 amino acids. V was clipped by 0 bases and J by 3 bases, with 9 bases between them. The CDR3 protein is CASSVDGGDTEAFF. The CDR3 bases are TGTGCCAGCAGCGTAGATGGGGGGGACACTGAAGCTTTCTTT.

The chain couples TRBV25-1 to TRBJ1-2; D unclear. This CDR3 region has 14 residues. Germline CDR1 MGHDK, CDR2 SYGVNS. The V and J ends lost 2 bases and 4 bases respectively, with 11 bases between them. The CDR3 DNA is TGTGCCAGCAGTGAAGTTGAGGAAGTCTATGGCTACACCTTC. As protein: CASSEVEEVYGYTF.

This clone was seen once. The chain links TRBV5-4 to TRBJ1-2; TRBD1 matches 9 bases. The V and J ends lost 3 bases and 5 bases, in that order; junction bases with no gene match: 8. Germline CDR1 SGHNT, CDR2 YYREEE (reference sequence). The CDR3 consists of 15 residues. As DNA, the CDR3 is TGTGCCAGCAGCTGGACAACCGGGACAGGGTATGGCTACACCTTC. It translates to CASSWTTGTGYGYTF. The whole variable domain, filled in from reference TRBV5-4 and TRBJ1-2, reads ETGVTQSPTHLIKTRGQQVTLRCSSQSGHNTVSWYQQALGQGPQFIFQYYREEENGRGNFPPRFSGLQFPNYSSELNVNALELDDSALYLCASSWTTGTGYGYTFGSGTRLTVV.

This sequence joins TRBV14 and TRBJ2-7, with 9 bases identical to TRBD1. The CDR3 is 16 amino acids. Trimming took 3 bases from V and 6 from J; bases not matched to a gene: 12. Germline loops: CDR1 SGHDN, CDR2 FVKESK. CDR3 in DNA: TGTGCCAGCAGCCAGGGTCCGGGGACAGGGTTGGCCGAGCAGTACTTC. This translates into CASSQGPGTGLAEQYF.

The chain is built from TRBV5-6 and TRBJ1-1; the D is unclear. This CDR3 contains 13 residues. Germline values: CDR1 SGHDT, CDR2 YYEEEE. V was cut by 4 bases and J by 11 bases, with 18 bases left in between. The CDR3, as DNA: TGTGCCAGCAGCGCCGACATTGCATCAGCGGCTTTCTTT. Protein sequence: CASSADIASAAFF.

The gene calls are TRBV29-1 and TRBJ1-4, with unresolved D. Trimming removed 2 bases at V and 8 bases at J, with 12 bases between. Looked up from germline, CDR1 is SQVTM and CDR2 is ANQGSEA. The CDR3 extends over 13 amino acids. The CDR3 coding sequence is TGCAGCGTTGAATTTTCGGCGCAGGAAAAACTGTTTTTT. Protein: CSVEFSAQEKLFF.

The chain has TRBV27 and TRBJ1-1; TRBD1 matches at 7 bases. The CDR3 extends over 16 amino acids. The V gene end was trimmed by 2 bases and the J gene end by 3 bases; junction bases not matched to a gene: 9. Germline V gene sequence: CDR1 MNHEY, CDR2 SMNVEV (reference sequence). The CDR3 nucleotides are TGTGCCAGCAGTTTAGAGGGAGGGGGCTTAGACACTGAAGCTTTCTTT. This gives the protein CASSLEGGGLDTEAFF.

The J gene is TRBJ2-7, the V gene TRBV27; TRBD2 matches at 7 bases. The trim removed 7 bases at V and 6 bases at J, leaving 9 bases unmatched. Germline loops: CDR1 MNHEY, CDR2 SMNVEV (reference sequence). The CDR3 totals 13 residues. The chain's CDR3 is CASKTSGMIEQYF. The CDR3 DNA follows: TGTGCCAGCAAGACGAGCGGGATGATCGAGCAGTACTTC.

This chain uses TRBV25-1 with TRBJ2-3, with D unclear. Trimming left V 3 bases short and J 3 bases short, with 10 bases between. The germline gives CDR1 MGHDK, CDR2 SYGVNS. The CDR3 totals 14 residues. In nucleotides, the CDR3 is TGTGCCAGCAGTGAGATGACAAATACAGATACGCAGTATTTT. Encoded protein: CASSEMTNTDTQYF.

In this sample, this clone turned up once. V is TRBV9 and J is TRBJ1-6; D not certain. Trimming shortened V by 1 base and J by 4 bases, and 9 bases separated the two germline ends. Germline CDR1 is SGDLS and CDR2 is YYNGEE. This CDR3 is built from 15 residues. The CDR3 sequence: CASSVSGEYNSPLHF. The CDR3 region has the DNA TGTGCCAGCAGCGTATCAGGAGAATATAATTCACCCCTCCACTTT.

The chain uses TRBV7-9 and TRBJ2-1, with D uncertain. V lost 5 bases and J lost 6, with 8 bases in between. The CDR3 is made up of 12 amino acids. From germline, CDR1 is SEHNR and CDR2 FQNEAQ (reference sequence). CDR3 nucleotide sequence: TGTGCCAGCAGCCCATGGGGCAATGAGCAGTTCTTC. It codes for CASSPWGNEQFF.

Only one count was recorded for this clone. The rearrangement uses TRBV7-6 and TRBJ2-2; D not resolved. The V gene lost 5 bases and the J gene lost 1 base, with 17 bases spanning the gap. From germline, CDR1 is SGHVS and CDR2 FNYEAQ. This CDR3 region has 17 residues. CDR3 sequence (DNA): TGTGCCAGCAGCCCAACTTCGGGTGGCGGGAACACCGGGGAGCTGTTTTTT. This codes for CASSPTSGGGNTGELFF.

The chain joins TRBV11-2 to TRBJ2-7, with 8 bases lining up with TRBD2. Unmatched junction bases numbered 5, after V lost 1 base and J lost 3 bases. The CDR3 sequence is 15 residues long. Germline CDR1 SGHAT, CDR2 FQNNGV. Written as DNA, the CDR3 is TGTGCCAGCAGCTTAGTTGTGACTAGCGTCTACGAGCAGTACTTC. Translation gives CASSLVVTSVYEQYF.

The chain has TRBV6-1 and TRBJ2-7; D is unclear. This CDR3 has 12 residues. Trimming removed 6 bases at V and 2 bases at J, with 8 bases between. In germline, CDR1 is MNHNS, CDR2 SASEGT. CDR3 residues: CASRYEAYEQYF. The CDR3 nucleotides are TGTGCCAGCAGATACGAAGCCTACGAGCAGTACTTC.

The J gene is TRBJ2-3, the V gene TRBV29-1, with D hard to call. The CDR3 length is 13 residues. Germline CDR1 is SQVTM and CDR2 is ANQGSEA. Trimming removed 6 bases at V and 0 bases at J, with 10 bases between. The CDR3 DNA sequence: TGCAGCGTCTTTACCATTAGCACAGATACGCAGTATTTT. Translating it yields CSVFTISTDTQYF.